This record covers a single T cell receptor (beta chain). Its antigen is still unknown. Trimming stripped 2 bases from V and 7 bases from J, with 15 bases between. CDR1 is SNHLY and CDR2 is FYNNEI in the germline V gene. The CDR3 is 15 residues long. The data belong to a study of post-analysis software for immune sequencing data. Study outcomes and limitations: Compared with controls, patients showed significantly lower normalized Chao1 diversity. With TRBV5-6, TRBV5-1 and TRBV20-1 included, 4 to 6 TRBV segments were more frequent in patients than in controls.

Carried by the TCR beta cDNA libraries were unique molecular identifiers. TCRdb called the PCR reads again in MiXCR, with one record for every CDR3 protein. The sample lists hundreds of thousands of distinct CDR3 sequences, 59% occurring once. This chain links TRBV2 with TRBJ2-1, with D perhaps assigned TRBD1 or TRBD2 (5 bases each). The sample comprised blood. The TCR originated in a girl aged 2 to 10 with multiple sclerosis. The CDR3 spells CASSESLGVPNEQFF. CDR3 nucleotides: TGTGCCAGCAGTGAATCACTAGGGGTACCTAATGAGCAGTTCTTC.